This T cell receptor (beta chain) is from a study of beta chain features in type 1 diabetes. Whole-study context: All samples combined gave around 100,000,000 sorted cells for examination. Study-wide findings and caveats: Researchers could not determine here whether HLA type influences TCRB rearrangement. Researchers report that Type 1 diabetes patients had moderately but significantly shorter TCRB CDR3s across all four CD4+ subsets.

Every sorted population was more than 95% pure. Reverse transcription of all isolated RNA meant that expressed TCRB transcripts were sequenced. Assay: immunoSEQ multiplex PCR; the TCRdb copy retains only in-frame clones and omits some. The sample has 150,000 to 170,000 clones; about 9.4% are singletons. The CDR3 runs 16 residues. Trimming at V came to 0 bases and at J to 6 bases, leaving 6 bases not matched to a gene. The V gene's germline CDR1 is MGHRA and CDR2 YSYEKL. This clone was counted many times. Antigen unknown. V gene TRBV4-1 combines with J gene TRBJ2-1; 9 nucleotides agree with TRBD2. Sequenced sample: central memory CD4+ T cells from blood. The sequence derives from a man aged 25 to 40 with type 1 diabetes. The CDR3 is CASSQDPGAGGNEQFF. CDR3 DNA sequence: TGCGCCAGCAGCCAAGATCCGGGAGCGGGAGGCAATGAGCAGTTCTTC.